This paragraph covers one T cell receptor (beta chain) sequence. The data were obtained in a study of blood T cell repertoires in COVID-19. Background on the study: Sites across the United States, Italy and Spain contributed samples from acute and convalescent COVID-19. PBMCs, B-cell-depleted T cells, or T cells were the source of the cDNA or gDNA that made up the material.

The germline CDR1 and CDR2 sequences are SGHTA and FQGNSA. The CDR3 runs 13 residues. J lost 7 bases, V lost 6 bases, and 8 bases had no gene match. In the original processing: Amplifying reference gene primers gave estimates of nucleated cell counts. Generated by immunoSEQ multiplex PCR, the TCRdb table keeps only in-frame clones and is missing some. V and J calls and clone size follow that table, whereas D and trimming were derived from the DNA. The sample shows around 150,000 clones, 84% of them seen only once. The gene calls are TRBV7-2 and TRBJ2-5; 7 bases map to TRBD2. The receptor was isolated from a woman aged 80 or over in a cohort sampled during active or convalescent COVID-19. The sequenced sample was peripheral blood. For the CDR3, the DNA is TGTGCCAGCAGACGGGGAGGGTATGGGACCCAGTACTTC. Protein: CASRRGGYGTQYF.